This is a list of T cell receptor beta chains from one sample in a study of tumor-infiltrating lymphocytes in oesophageal squamous cell carcinoma. TCRdb passed the PCR reads through MiXCR, listing each CDR3 protein once. This table has 9,500 to 11,000 distinct CDR3 sequences, under 60% appearing once. Sequenced: esophageal tumor tissue. Receptors originate from a female donor with esophageal squamous cell carcinoma. CDR3s include the opening cysteine and the closing phenylalanine or tryptophan. D genes are given only for firm matches. Clone size, where shown, is once, few, many, or a class for clones that have expanded.

J,size,D,V,DNA,CDR3
TRBJ2-1,many,TRBD2,TRBV19,TGTGCCAGTAGTACCCGGGGTAGCGGGGGGACTACACACAATGAGCAGTTCTTC,CASSTRGSGGTTHNEQFF
TRBJ2-7,NA,TRBD1,TRBV5-1,TGCGCCAGCAGCCGGGACAGGGTGGGTGAGCAGTACTTC,CASSRDRVGEQYF
TRBJ1-2,many,TRBD1,TRBV19,TGTGCCAGTAGTATCAGGTCCAGACAGGGGGCGCATGGCTATGGCTACACCTTC,CASSIRSRQGAHGYGYTF
TRBJ1-6,few,NA,TRBV2,TGTGCCAGCAGCGACCCTGTAAGCTATAATTCACCCCTCCACTTT,CASSDPVSYNSPLHF
TRBJ2-1,few,NA,TRBV2,TGTGCCAGCAGTCAATCGGACAGTTCCTACAATGAGCAGTTCTTC,CASSQSDSSYNEQFF
TRBJ2-7,many,NA,TRBV28,TGTGCCAGCGGTGGTAGCTCCTACGAGCAGTACTTC,CASGGSSYEQYF
TRBJ2-1,many,TRBD2,TRBV5-8,TGTGCCAGCAGTCGCGGGAGGAGCTCCTACAATGAGCAGTTCTTC,CASSRGRSSYNEQFF
TRBJ2-5,NA,TRBD2,TRBV3-1,TGTGCCAGCAGCCCCCTTGCGGGAGGCTGGGGAGAGACCCAGTACTTC,CASSPLAGGWGETQYF
TRBJ2-7,NA,NA,TRBV7-8,TGTGCCAGCAGCTTAAGTCGGAGGGGTGGCTACGAGCAGTACTTC,CASSLSRRGGYEQYF
TRBJ2-1,NA,NA,TRBV6-1,TGTGCCAGCAGTTTACGGGGCGTTGTCCACAATGAGCAGTTCTTC,CASSLRGVVHNEQFF
TRBJ2-3,medium-sized,NA,TRBV2,TGTGCCAGCAGTGGTGGGACGGCTAGCACAGATACGCAGTATTTT,CASSGGTASTDTQYF
TRBJ2-3,NA,TRBD2,TRBV7-2,TGTGCCAGCAGCTTAGTTCCCCAACCCCTAGCGGGGACCACAGATACGCAGTATTTT,CASSLVPQPLAGTTDTQYF
TRBJ2-7,NA,TRBD1,TRBV11-2,TGTGCCAGCAGCTTAGTACCCCCGCGACAGGGGGCTTTCTACGAGCAGTACTTC,CASSLVPPRQGAFYEQYF
TRBJ2-5,NA,NA,TRBV7-2,TGTGCCAGCAGCTTACTAATTCAAGAGACCCAGTACTTC,CASSLLIQETQYF
TRBJ2-7,medium-sized,NA,TRBV6-1,TGTGCCAGCAGCCAGAGACAGGGGAGGGACGAGCAGTACTTC,CASSQRQGRDEQYF
TRBJ1-5,NA,NA,TRBV28,TGTGCCAGCAGCTCGCGGAGCAATCAGCCCCAGCATTTT,CASSSRSNQPQHF